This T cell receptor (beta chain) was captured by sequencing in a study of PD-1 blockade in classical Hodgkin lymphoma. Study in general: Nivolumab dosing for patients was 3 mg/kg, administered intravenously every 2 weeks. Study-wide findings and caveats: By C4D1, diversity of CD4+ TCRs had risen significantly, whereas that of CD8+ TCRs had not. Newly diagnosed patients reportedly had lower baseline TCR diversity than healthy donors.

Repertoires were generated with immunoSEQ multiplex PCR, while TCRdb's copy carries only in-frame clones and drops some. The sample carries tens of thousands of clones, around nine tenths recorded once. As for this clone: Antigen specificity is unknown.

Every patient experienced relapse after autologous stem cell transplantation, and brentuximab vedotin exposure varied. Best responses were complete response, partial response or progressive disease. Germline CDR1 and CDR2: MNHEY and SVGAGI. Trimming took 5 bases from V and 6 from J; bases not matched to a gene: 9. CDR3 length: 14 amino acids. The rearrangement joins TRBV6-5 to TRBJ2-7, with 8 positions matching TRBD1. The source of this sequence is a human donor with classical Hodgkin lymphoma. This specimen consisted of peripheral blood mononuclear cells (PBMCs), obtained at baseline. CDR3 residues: CASSPWTGNLEQYF. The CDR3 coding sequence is TGTGCCAGCAGTCCCTGGACAGGGAATCTCGAGCAGTACTTC.